These T cell receptor beta chains were read from a single sample in a study of somatic mutations in cytotoxic T cells in rheumatoid arthritis. Clones were sequenced by immunoSEQ multiplex PCR, and TCRdb holds only the in-frame ones, with some missing. The sample consists of about 720 clones, around four fifths of them appearing once. The material sequenced was synovial fluid. Receptors originate from a man aged 65 to 79 with rheumatoid arthritis. CDR3s include the opening cysteine and the closing phenylalanine or tryptophan. The D gene is left open where the match is weak. Clone size is given for some rows only: seen once, a few or many times, or a class if the clone is expanded.

v_call: TRBV4-1; j_call: TRBJ2-3; clone_size: .; d_call: .; cdr3_aa: CASSQGQDTQYF; cdr3_nt: TGCGCCAGCAGCCAAGGACAAGATACGCAGTATTTT
v_call: TRBV10-3; j_call: TRBJ1-1; clone_size: .; d_call: TRBD1; cdr3_aa: CAISGPGTGANTEAFF; cdr3_nt: TGTGCCATCAGTGGGCCGGGGACAGGGGCGAACACTGAAGCTTTCTTT
v_call: TRBV21-1; j_call: TRBJ1-5; clone_size: .; d_call: .; cdr3_aa: CASSKLADREYQPQHF; cdr3_nt: TGTGCCAGCAGCAAGCTCGCTGACAGGGAATACCAGCCCCAGCATTTT
v_call: TRBV27; j_call: TRBJ1-4; clone_size: once; d_call: TRBD1; cdr3_aa: CASSLGTASTNEKLFF; cdr3_nt: TGTGCCAGCAGTTTGGGGACAGCCTCAACTAATGAAAAACTGTTTTTT
v_call: TRBV7-9; j_call: TRBJ2-5; clone_size: .; d_call: .; cdr3_aa: CASSPRPEETQYF; cdr3_nt: TGTGCCAGCAGCCCACGACCGGAGGAGACCCAGTACTTC
v_call: TRBV9; j_call: TRBJ2-7; clone_size: .; d_call: TRBD1; cdr3_aa: CASSATGVWGEQYF; cdr3_nt: TGTGCCAGCAGCGCTACAGGGGTATGGGGCGAGCAGTACTTC
v_call: TRBV5-1; j_call: TRBJ2-1; clone_size: few; d_call: TRBD2; cdr3_aa: CASSPNPGLAGTNEQFF; cdr3_nt: TGCGCCAGCAGCCCTAACCCGGGACTAGCGGGTACCAATGAGCAGTTCTTC
v_call: TRBV5-6; j_call: TRBJ1-6; clone_size: .; d_call: .; cdr3_aa: CASSSTGRSYNSPLHF; cdr3_nt: TGTGCCAGCAGCTCGACAGGACGCTCCTATAATTCACCCCTCCACTTT
v_call: TRBV28; j_call: TRBJ1-5; clone_size: few; d_call: TRBD1; cdr3_aa: CASSLASGTGVSNQPQHF; cdr3_nt: TGTGCCAGCAGTTTAGCCTCCGGGACAGGGGTGAGCAATCAGCCCCAGCATTTT
v_call: TRBV19; j_call: TRBJ2-1; clone_size: large; d_call: TRBD2; cdr3_aa: CASSITSGAYNEQFF; cdr3_nt: TGTGCCAGTAGTATAACTAGCGGTGCCTACAATGAGCAGTTCTTC
v_call: TRBV5-4; j_call: TRBJ1-1; clone_size: .; d_call: .; cdr3_aa: CASSWGGGTEAFF; cdr3_nt: TGTGCCAGCAGCTGGGGTGGAGGGACTGAAGCTTTCTTT
v_call: TRBV4-2; j_call: TRBJ2-3; clone_size: once; d_call: TRBD2; cdr3_aa: CASSQDQGLAELTDTQYF; cdr3_nt: TGTGCCAGCAGCCAAGATCAGGGACTAGCGGAACTCACAGATACGCAGTATTTT
v_call: TRBV7-8; j_call: TRBJ2-1; clone_size: few; d_call: .; cdr3_aa: CASSPRDNPDEQFF; cdr3_nt: TGTGCCAGCAGCCCCCGGGACAACCCCGATGAGCAGTTCTTC
v_call: TRBV19; j_call: TRBJ2-1; clone_size: .; d_call: TRBD2; cdr3_aa: CASSIASSGGGEQFF; cdr3_nt: TGTGCCAGTAGTATAGCTTCCAGCGGGGGAGGTGAGCAGTTCTTC
v_call: TRBV19; j_call: TRBJ2-1; clone_size: few; d_call: TRBD2; cdr3_aa: CASSQTSGSYNEQFF; cdr3_nt: TGTGCCAGTAGCCAAACTAGCGGATCCTACAATGAGCAGTTCTTC
v_call: TRBV2; j_call: TRBJ2-1; clone_size: .; d_call: .; cdr3_aa: CASRGEGYEQFF; cdr3_nt: TGTGCCAGCAGGGGAGAAGGGTATGAGCAGTTCTTC
v_call: TRBV15; j_call: TRBJ2-4; clone_size: .; d_call: TRBD1; cdr3_aa: CATRDRDYENIQYF; cdr3_nt: TGTGCCACCCGGGACAGGGATTACGAAAACATTCAGTACTTC
v_call: TRBV7-9; j_call: TRBJ2-5; clone_size: .; d_call: .; cdr3_aa: CASSPRPQETQYF; cdr3_nt: TGTGCCAGCAGCCCCAGGCCTCAAGAGACCCAGTACTTC
v_call: TRBV5-1; j_call: TRBJ2-4; clone_size: .; d_call: .; cdr3_aa: CASSEGMGGNIQYF; cdr3_nt: TGCGCCAGCAGCGAAGGGATGGGGGGAAACATTCAGTACTTC
v_call: TRBV6-5; j_call: TRBJ1-4; clone_size: .; d_call: TRBD1; cdr3_aa: CASSYSSTGQIRLFF; cdr3_nt: TGTGCCAGCAGTTACTCGAGTACGGGACAGATAAGACTGTTTTTT
v_call: TRBV7-9; j_call: TRBJ1-1; clone_size: .; d_call: .; cdr3_aa: CASSLGGRQDTEAFF; cdr3_nt: TGTGCCAGCAGCTTAGGGGGGCGACAGGACACTGAAGCTTTCTTT
v_call: TRBV5-4; j_call: TRBJ2-7; clone_size: .; d_call: TRBD1; cdr3_aa: CASSSTQGAGEQYF; cdr3_nt: TGTGCCAGCAGCTCAACCCAGGGGGCAGGCGAGCAGTACTTC
v_call: TRBV28; j_call: TRBJ2-7; clone_size: .; d_call: TRBD2; cdr3_aa: CASSSGTRGEQYF; cdr3_nt: TGTGCCAGCAGTAGCGGGACTAGAGGCGAGCAGTACTTC
v_call: TRBV9; j_call: TRBJ2-2; clone_size: .; d_call: TRBD1; cdr3_aa: CASSAGGTGGDSGELFF; cdr3_nt: TGTGCCAGCAGCGCCGGCGGGACAGGGGGCGATAGCGGGGAGCTGTTTTTT
v_call: TRBV5-6; j_call: TRBJ2-3; clone_size: few; d_call: .; cdr3_aa: CASSFRSSTDTQYF; cdr3_nt: TGTGCCAGCAGCTTTCGGTCCAGCACAGATACGCAGTATTTT
v_call: TRBV19; j_call: TRBJ2-7; clone_size: .; d_call: TRBD1; cdr3_aa: CASSGTDYEQYF; cdr3_nt: TGTGCCAGTAGTGGGACAGACTACGAGCAGTACTTC
v_call: TRBV5-5; j_call: TRBJ2-7; clone_size: .; d_call: TRBD2; cdr3_aa: CASSWGRLAGAHEQYF; cdr3_nt: TGTGCCAGCAGCTGGGGTAGGCTAGCGGGAGCCCACGAGCAGTACTTC
v_call: TRBV14; j_call: TRBJ2-7; clone_size: .; d_call: .; cdr3_aa: CASSLQGYEQYF; cdr3_nt: TGTGCCAGCAGCCTACAGGGTTACGAGCAGTACTTC
v_call: TRBV5-1; j_call: TRBJ1-6; clone_size: .; d_call: .; cdr3_aa: CASTNSPTGRSPLHF; cdr3_nt: TGCGCCAGCACAAACTCCCCGACAGGCCGGTCACCCCTCCACTTT
v_call: TRBV11-3; j_call: TRBJ1-1; clone_size: .; d_call: .; cdr3_aa: CASSLSGVNTEAFF; cdr3_nt: TGTGCCAGCAGCTTATCAGGGGTGAACACTGAAGCTTTCTTT
v_call: TRBV5-1; j_call: TRBJ1-5; clone_size: .; d_call: TRBD1; cdr3_aa: CASSAGTDFNQPQHF; cdr3_nt: TGCGCCAGCAGCGCAGGGACAGATTTCAATCAGCCCCAGCATTTT
v_call: TRBV2; j_call: TRBJ2-2; clone_size: .; d_call: TRBD1; cdr3_aa: CASRIQGSGELFF; cdr3_nt: TGTGCCAGCAGGATACAGGGGTCCGGGGAGCTGTTTTTT
v_call: TRBV11-2; j_call: TRBJ1-2; clone_size: .; d_call: .; cdr3_aa: CASSRGRESYGYTF; cdr3_nt: TGTGCCAGCAGCAGGGGCCGGGAGAGCTATGGCTACACCTTC
v_call: TRBV2; j_call: TRBJ2-3; clone_size: few; d_call: .; cdr3_aa: CASSEEGSGLDTQYF; cdr3_nt: TGTGCCAGCAGTGAAGAGGGGTCCGGCCTCGATACGCAGTATTTT
v_call: TRBV10-3; j_call: TRBJ2-1; clone_size: .; d_call: TRBD2; cdr3_aa: CAISESLAGVYNEQFF; cdr3_nt: TGTGCCATCAGTGAATCTCTAGCGGGGGTCTACAATGAGCAGTTCTTC
v_call: TRBV19; j_call: TRBJ1-6; clone_size: once; d_call: TRBD1; cdr3_aa: CASSILSGQGFHSPLHF; cdr3_nt: TGTGCCAGTAGTATTCTAAGCGGACAGGGGTTTCATTCACCCCTCCACTTT
v_call: TRBV5-1; j_call: TRBJ2-5; clone_size: .; d_call: TRBD1; cdr3_aa: CASSFFGQGGETQYF; cdr3_nt: TGCGCCAGCAGCTTTTTCGGACAGGGCGGGGAGACCCAGTACTTC
v_call: TRBV2; j_call: TRBJ2-7; clone_size: once; d_call: .; cdr3_aa: CASSVQYEQYF; cdr3_nt: TGTGCCAGCAGCGTACAGTACGAGCAGTACTTC
v_call: TRBV19; j_call: TRBJ2-7; clone_size: few; d_call: .; cdr3_aa: CASSTLSRGSSYEQYF; cdr3_nt: TGTGCCAGTAGTACCCTAAGCAGGGGAAGCTCCTACGAGCAGTACTTC
v_call: TRBV7-3; j_call: TRBJ2-3; clone_size: .; d_call: .; cdr3_aa: CASSFERDTQYF; cdr3_nt: TGTGCCAGCAGCTTTGAGAGAGATACGCAGTATTTT
v_call: TRBV5-1; j_call: TRBJ2-1; clone_size: .; d_call: .; cdr3_aa: CASSFSAGPYEQFF; cdr3_nt: TGCGCCAGCAGCTTTTCGGCTGGGCCCTATGAGCAGTTCTTC